The rows below give T cell receptor beta chains drawn from one sample of a study of OX40 agonist ivuxolimab in advanced cancers. Here immunoSEQ multiplex PCR was the method, and the copy in TCRdb shows in-frame clones only, minus some. The sample holds roughly 90,000 clones, around 85% seen once. This sample comprised CD4+ or CD8+ T cells sorted from blood, obtained in a trial of the OX40 agonist ivuxolimab. Receptors were obtained from an adult with an advanced solid tumor such as melanoma, head and neck, liver or kidney cancer. The CDR3 runs from the conserved cysteine through the conserved F or W. The order of the fields is J gene, clone size, V gene, D gene, CDR3 DNA, CDR3 protein. D genes are given only for firm matches. Size is stated for part of the rows, as once, few or many counts, or as a class when the clone is expanded.

J gene: TRBJ2-4
clone size: once
V gene: TRBV28
D gene: -
CDR3 DNA: TGTGCCAGCAGTTTAGAGTTCATTCAGTACTTC
CDR3 protein: CASSLEFIQYF

J gene: TRBJ2-5
clone size: -
V gene: TRBV5-1
D gene: TRBD2
CDR3 DNA: TGCGCCAGCAGCTTGGCTTTGGGGGGGAAAAAGACCCAGTACTTC
CDR3 protein: CASSLALGGKKTQYF

J gene: TRBJ1-4
clone size: -
V gene: TRBV13
D gene: TRBD1
CDR3 DNA: TGTGCCAGCAGCTTACAAAGGACAGGTTTTGCAACTAATGAAAAACTGTTTTTT
CDR3 protein: CASSLQRTGFATNEKLFF

J gene: TRBJ2-6
clone size: once
V gene: TRBV5-1
D gene: TRBD1
CDR3 DNA: TGCGCCAGCAGCTGGGACAGCCTGAGCTCTGGGGCCAACGTCCTGACTTTC
CDR3 protein: CASSWDSLSSGANVLTF

J gene: TRBJ1-2
clone size: -
V gene: TRBV4-2
D gene: -
CDR3 DNA: TGTGCCAGCAGCCAAGCCCAGGGCAGTGGCTACACCTTC
CDR3 protein: CASSQAQGSGYTF

J gene: TRBJ2-1
clone size: -
V gene: TRBV28
D gene: -
CDR3 DNA: TGTGCCAGCAGACTAGAGGGGACCCGGGGGATTTCAGCTCTCGATGAGCAGTTCTTC
CDR3 protein: CASRLEGTRGISALDEQFF

J gene: TRBJ1-1
clone size: -
V gene: TRBV18
D gene: -
CDR3 DNA: TGTGCCAGCTCGTCCGCGTTGAACACTGAAGCTTTCTTT
CDR3 protein: CASSSALNTEAFF

J gene: TRBJ1-5
clone size: -
V gene: TRBV5-5
D gene: -
CDR3 DNA: TGTGCCAGCAGCTTGTATTTCAGGGTGGGGAATCAGCCCCAGCATTTT
CDR3 protein: CASSLYFRVGNQPQHF

J gene: TRBJ1-5
clone size: -
V gene: TRBV30
D gene: -
CDR3 DNA: TGTGCCTGGAGTACCGGGAACTATGGTAGGAGCAATCAGCCCCAGCATTTT
CDR3 protein: CAWSTGNYGRSNQPQHF

J gene: TRBJ1-2
clone size: -
V gene: TRBV19
D gene: -
CDR3 DNA: TGTGCCAGCACACTAGGGAGAAGGGGTAGAGGCTACACCTTC
CDR3 protein: CASTLGRRGRGYTF

J gene: TRBJ2-7
clone size: -
V gene: TRBV20-1
D gene: -
CDR3 DNA: TGCAGTGCGCAAAGCAACGAGCAGTACTTC
CDR3 protein: CSAQSNEQYF

J gene: TRBJ2-2
clone size: few
V gene: TRBV11-2
D gene: -
CDR3 DNA: TGTGCCAGCAGCTTAGATAGTCACAGGCAAAGGGAGCTGTTTTTT
CDR3 protein: CASSLDSHRQRELFF

J gene: TRBJ2-7
clone size: -
V gene: TRBV4-2
D gene: TRBD1
CDR3 DNA: TGTGCCAGCAGCCAAGCACTGACAGGGAGCTCCTACGAGCAGTACTTC
CDR3 protein: CASSQALTGSSYEQYF

J gene: TRBJ1-2
clone size: -
V gene: TRBV6-1
D gene: TRBD1
CDR3 DNA: TGTGCCAGCAGTGGGACAGGGTTCACTTGCACCTTC
CDR3 protein: CASSGTGFTCTF

J gene: TRBJ2-3
clone size: -
V gene: TRBV5-1
D gene: TRBD2
CDR3 DNA: TGCGCCAGCAGCTTGGGCGGGGGGGTCCATACGCAGTATTTT
CDR3 protein: CASSLGGGVHTQYF

J gene: TRBJ2-5
clone size: -
V gene: TRBV27
D gene: -
CDR3 DNA: TGTGCCAGCTGGGACCGCGATCACCAAGAGACCCAGTACTTC
CDR3 protein: CASWDRDHQETQYF

J gene: TRBJ2-5
clone size: -
V gene: TRBV30
D gene: -
CDR3 DNA: TGTGCCTGGAGTCCGGGACACAGCGAAGAGACCCAGTACTTC
CDR3 protein: CAWSPGHSEETQYF

J gene: TRBJ2-7
clone size: -
V gene: TRBV4-3
D gene: -
CDR3 DNA: TGCGCCAGCAGCCGGACAGCCCTCGGCTCCTACGAGCAGTACTTC
CDR3 protein: CASSRTALGSYEQYF

J gene: TRBJ2-7
clone size: once
V gene: TRBV28
D gene: -
CDR3 DNA: TGTGCCACCGTCGGGCAGGGCTCCTACGAGCAGTACTTC
CDR3 protein: CATVGQGSYEQYF

J gene: TRBJ2-2
clone size: -
V gene: TRBV1
D gene: -
CDR3 DNA: TGCACCAGCAGTCAACCGGGGGCAGGCCCCGCGAACACCGGGGAGCTGTTTTTT
CDR3 protein: CTSSQPGAGPANTGELFF

J gene: TRBJ2-7
clone size: -
V gene: TRBV7-8
D gene: -
CDR3 DNA: TGTGCCAGCAGCTTAGCGCGGGGCTACGAGCAGTACTTC
CDR3 protein: CASSLARGYEQYF

J gene: TRBJ2-3
clone size: few
V gene: TRBV6-1
D gene: TRBD1
CDR3 DNA: TGTGCCAGCAGTGCTCGGACAGGCCCAGATACGCAGTATTTT
CDR3 protein: CASSARTGPDTQYF

J gene: TRBJ2-2
clone size: -
V gene: TRBV6-1
D gene: -
CDR3 DNA: TGTGCCAGCAGTGAAAGCAGGCGGGCCGGGGAGCTGTTTTTT
CDR3 protein: CASSESRRAGELFF

J gene: TRBJ1-5
clone size: -
V gene: TRBV14
D gene: -
CDR3 DNA: TGTGCCAGCAGCCAAGACTACAATCAGCCCCAGCATTTT
CDR3 protein: CASSQDYNQPQHF

J gene: TRBJ2-5
clone size: -
V gene: TRBV6-6
D gene: TRBD2
CDR3 DNA: TGTGCCAGCAGTTACTCAGAAAGCGGGAGAAGGGAGACCCAGTACTTC
CDR3 protein: CASSYSESGRRETQYF

J gene: TRBJ2-1
clone size: -
V gene: TRBV2
D gene: -
CDR3 DNA: TGTGCCACCAAACACCGGGACTTCGACATTAGTGAGCAGTTCTTC
CDR3 protein: CATKHRDFDISEQFF

J gene: TRBJ2-3
clone size: -
V gene: TRBV7-6
D gene: -
CDR3 DNA: TGTGCCAGCAGCCCCTTGCCCACAGATACGCAGTATTTT
CDR3 protein: CASSPLPTDTQYF